These 26 T cell receptor beta chains share one sample of origin, sequenced in a study of shared clonotypes between healthy human individuals. The method was immunoSEQ multiplex PCR; TCRdb's version includes in-frame clones alone and lacks a portion of them. The sample holds hundreds of thousands of clones; roughly 72% are singletons and the top ten take approximately 12%. The sequenced sample was PBMCs. These receptor sequences come from a woman aged 35 to 49 in good health. Some clones in this sample may be carry-over from other donors' samples.

The chain couples TRBV27 to TRBJ2-7, with TRBD2 as a possible D gene (6 bases). Trimming removed 8 bases at V and 0 bases at J, with 14 bases between. There are 14 residues in the CDR3. Germline V gene lookup returns CDR1 MNHEY and CDR2 SMNVEV (reference sequence). Here the CDR3 reads CASGKTSPSYEQYF. In DNA form, the CDR3 reads TGTGCCAGCGGGAAGACTAGTCCCTCCTACGAGCAGTACTTC.

In this sample, this clone turned up a few times. J is TRBJ2-5 and V is TRBV19; the D gene could be TRBD1 or TRBD2 (6 bases each). Germline-derived CDR1 and CDR2 are LNHDA and SQIVND (reference sequence). This CDR3 spans 14 amino acids. The V and J ends lost 5 bases and 7 bases respectively, with 17 bases between them. In DNA form, the CDR3 reads TGTGCCAGTAGTGAGGGGGGCGCGCACGGGACCCAGTACTTC. This codes for CASSEGGAHGTQYF. The full variable domain, rest sourced from reference TRBV19 and TRBJ2-5, is DGGITQSPKYLFRKEGQNVTLSCEQNLNHDAMYWYRQDPGQGLRLIYYSQIVNDFQKGDIAEGYSVSREKKESFPLTVTSAQKNPTAFYLCASSEGGAHGTQYFGPGTRLLVL.

The V call is TRBV28, the J call TRBJ2-1, with 8 nucleotides matching TRBD1. The V segment lost 6 bases and the J segment 5 bases; nucleotides outside the gene matches: 12. CDR1 is MDHEN, CDR2 SYDVKM, per germline. CDR3 length equals 16 residues. CDR3 DNA sequence: TGTGCCAGCAGAGCCGTGCCGGGACAGGAGGACAATGAGCAGTTCTTC. Protein sequence: CASRAVPGQEDNEQFF.

This clone has a handful of counts. The chain has TRBV7-6 and TRBJ1-5; TRBD1 might be the D (6 bases). The CDR3 has 15 residues. Per the germline V gene, CDR1 is SGHVS and CDR2 is FNYEAQ. Deletions cut 0 bases from V and 7 bases from J, with 13 bases between. Here the CDR3 DNA reads TGTGCCAGCAGCTTAGCTTCCAGGGGAGGCCAGCCCCAGCATTTT. Protein: CASSLASRGGQPQHF.

The CDR3 reads CAISVGGAQAEAFF. The CDR3 DNA is TGTGCCATCAGTGTAGGGGGGGCTCAGGCTGAAGCTTTCTTT. The chain employs TRBV10-3 and TRBJ1-1, with D maybe TRBD1 (6 bases). V lost 4 bases and J lost 6, with 15 bases in between. Germline V gene lookup returns CDR1 ENHRY and CDR2 SYGVKD. This CDR3 contains 14 residues.

The CDR3 nucleotides are TGTGCCAGCAGAAGACAGGGTACCGGGGAGCTGTTTTTT. It encodes CASRRQGTGELFF. This rearrangement joins TRBV25-1 to TRBJ2-2, with 7 positions matching TRBD1. Germline V lookup: CDR1 MGHDK, CDR2 SYGVNS. The CDR3 loop spans 13 amino acids. V lost 6 bases and J lost 5; bases outside the gene matches: 3.

The rearrangement uses TRBV5-1 and TRBJ2-1; TRBD1 aligns across 10 bases. The V gene's germline CDR1 is SGHRS and CDR2 YFSETQ. Germline trimming cut 3 bases from V and 4 bases from J; bases unmatched to any gene: 7. The CDR3 spans 16 residues. The DNA of the CDR3 is TGCGCCAGCAGCTCGCCCGGGACAGGGGTATACAATGAGCAGTTCTTC. It translates to CASSSPGTGVYNEQFF.

A word on this clone: A single base is all that separates this from a far larger clone, so a read error is likely. The genes are TRBV7-9 and TRBJ2-5, with TRBD1 matching 9 bases. With 5 bases clipped from V and 1 base from J, the junction kept 8 bases outside the gene matches. This CDR3 contains 16 residues. Germline CDR1 SEHNR, CDR2 FQNEAQ (reference sequence). The CDR3: CASSLRDRACQETQYF. CDR3 nucleotides: TGTGCCAGCAGCCTCCGGGACAGGGCTTGCCAAGAGACCCAGTACTTC.

The J gene is TRBJ2-2, the V gene TRBV30, with D maybe TRBD1 (6 bases). The germline V gene encodes CDR1 GTSNPN and CDR2 SVGIG (reference sequence). This CDR3 spans 14 amino acids. Trimming removed 3 bases from V and 1 base from J, with 9 bases in between. The CDR3 DNA reads TGTGCCTGGAGAAAACAGGGGAACACCGGGGAGCTGTTTTTT. Translating gives CAWRKQGNTGELFF.

V is TRBV18 and J is TRBJ1-2, with TRBD1 identical over 7 bases. The CDR3 runs 14 residues. The germline gives CDR1 KGHSH, CDR2 LQKENI. V shed 2 bases, J shed 8 bases, and the junction held 8 bases outside the gene matches. CDR3 sequence: CASSPEGASSGYTF. The CDR3, as DNA: TGTGCCAGCTCACCAGAGGGGGCCTCGAGCGGCTACACCTTC.

This chain links TRBV7-9 with TRBJ1-1; unclear D gene. Germline V gives CDR1 SEHNR, CDR2 FQNEAQ (reference sequence). This CDR3 comprises 15 residues. With 6 bases removed from V and 3 bases from J, the gap between germline ends came to 17 bases. CDR3 sequence (DNA): TGTGCCAGCAGGGAAGGACGGGTCGGGGACACTGAAGCTTTCTTT. Translating gives CASREGRVGDTEAFF. Supplemented by reference TRBV7-9 and TRBJ1-1, the full variable domain reads DTGVSQNPRHKITKRGQNVTFRCDPISEHNRLYWYRQTLGQGPEFLTYFQNEAQLEKSRLLSDRFSAERPKGSFSTLEIQRTEQGDSAMYLCASREGRVGDTEAFFGQGTRLTVV.

The V call is TRBV28, the J call TRBJ2-3, with a weak D call TRBD2 (6 bases). Germline-derived CDR1 and CDR2 are MDHEN and SYDVKM. This CDR3 spans 19 amino acids. Trimming pared 2 bases from V and 3 bases from J, leaving 24 bases between. CDR3 nucleotides: TGTGCCAGCAGTTTAGCAGGCCCCTGGGGGGATGCGGTGACAGATACGCAGTATTTT. Its protein is CASSLAGPWGDAVTDTQYF.

The chain carries TRBV28 and TRBJ1-1, with 8 positions matching TRBD1. This CDR3 region has 14 residues. Germline CDR1 reads MDHEN; CDR2 reads SYDVKM. V lost 2 bases and J lost 4; bases outside the gene matches: 3. The CDR3, as DNA: TGTGCCAGCAGTTTAGGGGACAGGACCACTGAAGCTTTCTTT. Translated: CASSLGDRTTEAFF.

The chain combines TRBV21-1 with TRBJ1-2; the table names TRBD1, a call not compared with the DNA. TRBV21-1 is reported as a pseudogene. This CDR3 has 12 residues. The CDR3 DNA reads TGTGCCAGCAGCTGGGACATCTATGGCTACACCTTC. Its protein is CASSWDIYGYTF.

V and J are TRBV10-3 and TRBJ2-5; 7 bases align to TRBD1. Germline values: CDR1 ENHRY, CDR2 SYGVKD. This CDR3 region has 17 residues. V was clipped by 0 bases and J by 0 bases; unmatched bases: 7. The CDR3, as DNA: TGTGCCATCAGTGAGTCGAGACAGGGTGGGTACCAAGAGACCCAGTACTTC. It specifies CAISESRQGGYQETQYF.

The chain is built from TRBV19 and TRBJ2-7; a weak D match, TRBD2 (5 bases). V was trimmed by 10 bases and J by 3 bases, leaving 10 bases between them. CDR1 is LNHDA and CDR2 is SQIVND in the germline V gene (reference sequence). There are 11 residues in the CDR3. Written as DNA, the CDR3 is TGTGCCACCCTAGAGGGCTACGAGCAGTACTTC. The encoded protein is CATLEGYEQYF.

Concerning this clone: Being one base from a much bigger clone, this may be a read error. V gene TRBV7-2 combines with J gene TRBJ2-5, with unresolved D. The germline gives CDR1 SGHTA, CDR2 FQGNSA. This CDR3 is built from 11 residues. The V and J ends lost 2 bases and 3 bases respectively, with 1 base between them. In DNA, the CDR3 is TGTGCCAGCAGCTTAAAAGAGACCCAGTACTTC. It translates to CASSLKETQYF.

This clone is a singleton in its sample. The chain links TRBV30 to TRBJ1-2, with a weak D call TRBD1 (6 bases). The CDR3 is made up of 13 amino acids. Germline loops: CDR1 GTSNPN, CDR2 SVGIG (reference sequence). The germline V and J ends were trimmed by 5 bases and 1 base, with 11 bases remaining between them. CDR3 nucleotides: TGTGCCTGGGGGGGGCAGAATAACTATGGCTACACCTTC. Its translation is CAWGGQNNYGYTF. Complete variable domain (other parts from reference TRBV30 and TRBJ1-2): SQTIHQWPATLVQPVGSPLSLECTVEGTSNPNLYWYRQAAGRGLQLLFYSVGIGQISSEVPQNLSASRPQDRQFILSSKKLLLSDSGFYLCAWGGQNNYGYTFGSGTRLTVV.

This rearrangement joins TRBV30 to TRBJ1-2, with D perhaps TRBD1 (6 bases). In germline, CDR1 is GTSNPN, CDR2 SVGIG (reference sequence). V was clipped by 1 base and J by 12 bases, with 15 bases between them. The CDR3 extends over 12 amino acids. CDR3 nucleotides: TGTGCCTGGAGTGCCAGGGGACCTGGAAACACCTTC. Protein: CAWSARGPGNTF.

V and J are TRBV19 and TRBJ2-7; unclear D gene. Per the germline V gene, CDR1 is LNHDA and CDR2 is SQIVND (reference sequence). Trimming pared 7 bases from V and 0 bases from J, leaving 7 bases between. This CDR3 comprises 12 residues. CDR3 loop: CASIRSSYEQYF. In nucleotides, the CDR3 is TGTGCCAGTATCCGGAGCTCCTACGAGCAGTACTTC.

This clone occurred once. The V and J genes are TRBV29-1 and TRBJ2-2; unclear D gene. CDR3 length: 16 amino acids. Germline values: CDR1 SQVTM, CDR2 ANQGSEA. V dropped 6 bases and J dropped 1 base, with 18 bases sitting between them. CDR3 sequence reads: CSVANGGPGNTGELFF. The DNA for the CDR3 is TGCAGCGTGGCAAATGGTGGACCGGGGAACACCGGGGAGCTGTTTTTT.

The V call is TRBV7-9, the J call TRBJ1-1, with 8 bases fitting TRBD1. Germline lookup yields CDR1 SEHNR and CDR2 FQNEAQ (reference sequence). This CDR3 has 15 amino acids. With V trimmed by 5 bases and J by 1 base, 6 bases remained unmatched. Written as DNA, the CDR3 is TGTGCCAGCAGCGTGACAGGGGACTGGAACACTGAAGCTTTCTTT. This gives the protein CASSVTGDWNTEAFF.

The genes are TRBV7-2 and TRBJ2-7; D not resolved. The V gene's germline CDR1 is SGHTA and CDR2 FQGNSA. V gave up 5 bases and J gave up 3 bases, with 5 bases separating them. This CDR3 contains 11 residues. The DNA for the CDR3 is TGTGCCAGCAGCCCGGACTACGAGCAGTACTTC. Its protein product is CASSPDYEQYF.

In this sample, this clone turned up a few times. The chain carries TRBV30 and TRBJ2-3, with 12 bases lining up with TRBD2. The V gene's germline CDR1 is GTSNPN and CDR2 SVGIG (reference sequence). This CDR3 comprises 15 residues. Trimming at V came to 5 bases and at J to 6 bases, leaving 9 bases not matched to a gene. CDR3 residues: CAWERLAGATDTQYF. The CDR3 nucleotides read TGTGCCTGGGAGAGACTAGCGGGAGCGACGGATACGCAGTATTTT.

This clone has just a few counts. This sequence joins TRBV7-8 and TRBJ1-6; 7 nucleotides agree with TRBD1. V lost 5 bases and J lost 7; bases outside the gene matches: 2. The CDR3 totals 13 residues. Per the germline V gene, CDR1 is SGHVS and CDR2 is FQNEAQ. The CDR3 loop reads CASSTGQNSPLHF. The CDR3 region has the DNA TGTGCCAGCAGCACGGGACAGAATTCACCCCTCCACTTT.

This clone was found a few times. V gene TRBV30 combines with J gene TRBJ2-2, with D tentatively TRBD2 (6 bases). Looked up from germline, CDR1 is GTSNPN and CDR2 is SVGIG (reference sequence). CDR3 length: 13 amino acids. The V end lost 7 bases, the J end lost 9 bases, and 18 bases lay between the germline ends. The CDR3 spells CASSGRSWRELFF. The DNA of the CDR3 is TGTGCCTCATCGGGGAGGTCCTGGAGGGAGCTGTTTTTT.